The entry that follows covers one TCR beta chain sequence. Its antigen is unidentified. This record belongs to a study of vaccination effects on CD4 cells after COVID-19. The assay was immunoSEQ multiplex PCR, and TCRdb's table has in-frame clones only and misses some. Of 70,000 to 95,000 clones in the sample, around four fifths were seen once. Before any sequencing was done, the ViraFEST assay used viral peptide pools to expand antigen-specific CD4+ T cells. Between days 10 and 11 of culture, CD4+ T cells were separated out. Each person got two doses of an mRNA SARS-CoV-2 vaccine, BNT162b2 or mRNA-1273. Germline lookup yields CDR1 SGHTA and CDR2 FQGNSA. V lost 5 bases and J lost 5; bases outside the gene matches: 6. The CDR3 sequence is 14 residues long.

The material was CD4+ T cells from PBMCs cultured with HCoV-OC43 spike peptides, obtained after COVID-19 vaccination. The subset was: HCoV-OC43 spike overlapping peptide pool stimulation. The clonotype originates from a human donor who received a COVID-19 vaccine. The V and J genes are TRBV7-2 and TRBJ1-1; 9 positions match TRBD1. The CDR3 DNA reads as TGTGCCAGCAGCGGAACAGGGGGCGCGACTGAAGCTTTCTTT. Amino acids: CASSGTGGATEAFF.